This TCR beta chain comes out of a study of Graves' ophthalmopathy and Graves' hyperthyroidism (dated by TCRdb to 2017 to 2018). Background for the entire study: Peripheral blood was collected before any treatment was given, at the time of initial diagnosis. The study used TCR beta repertoire signatures to distinguish Graves' ophthalmopathy from Graves' hyperthyroidism and to predict progression to ophthalmopathy. In total, 135 blood samples were TCR-sequenced: 40 to 45 ophthalmopathy, roughly 77 hyperthyroidism and about 17 hyperthyroidism-to-ophthalmopathy patients. To explore V-J signatures distinguishing ophthalmopathy from hyperthyroidism, a discovery set of about a hundred patients (fewer than 45 ophthalmopathy, 55 to 60 stable hyperthyroidism) was enrolled. An independent validation cohort was composed of roughly 19 hyperthyroidism patients and more than 15 patients who later progressed from hyperthyroidism to ophthalmopathy. In roughly 6 hyperthyroidism patients, T-cell repertoires of thyroid tissue and blood were compared. Once sampling was done, hyperthyroidism patients were given methimazole at a starting dose of 30 mg daily, while ophthalmopathy patients were given high-dose intravenous methylprednisolone. The 100 discovery patients were randomly split 7:3 into training and test sets.

Many counts were recorded for this clonotype. The antigen it recognizes is unknown. Base qualities were left out, and no much larger clone turns up one base away. For repertoire sequencing, the TCR beta CDR3 regions were amplified from RNA transcripts. A first-round RT-PCR used HTBI primers with the Qiagen OneStep RT-PCR kit, followed by a second-round multiplex PCR, size selection and purification. The libraries underwent paired-end sequencing with 100 bp reads on an Illumina HiSeq2000. On the study's bioinformatics: SOAPnuke was used for read processing, and reads with adapters, uncalled bases, a mean Phred below 15, or no exact constant-primer or identifier match were discarded. COPE v1.2.5 was used to merge the high-quality paired reads. Each unique nucleotide sequence was defined as a clonotype, and clonotypes were aligned to IMGT TRB V, D and J references with MiTCR v1.1. The analysis was limited to V-J combinations with a frequency above 0.0001, which together covered approximately 99% of repertoires. A TCR clonal expansion and chaos score per V-J combination was defined as the ratio of F50 clonal expansion to chaos observed in the TCRdist matrix. Welch's t-statistics and random forest were used to reduce the features to 10 to 15 V-J combinations, which were then used as input to a naive Bayes classifier. The similarity between thyroid and blood repertoires was quantified using the Morisita-Horn index. The public reads were reprocessed in TCRdb via fastp at Q25 and MiXCR, keeping in-frame beta chains. Rows with one shared CDR3 protein collapse into an entry with the most common genes and DNA. It is TCRdb's table, rather than the study itself, that gives the V and J calls and clone size. In this sample the table shows about 210,000 distinct CDR3 sequences, 29% of which occur a single time. Approximately 8.6% of the sample belongs to the ten largest clones.

Patients with ophthalmopathy had moderately to severely active disease, with a Clinical Activity Score of 3 or more, a NOSPECS grade of 4 or more, and a disease duration of less than 3 months. Patients with other autoimmune diseases, uncontrolled infections, pregnancy or lactation were excluded from the study. Clinical symptoms, serum thyroxine, TRAb, thyroid ultrasound and orbital computed tomography were used for diagnosis. Ficoll-Paque density gradient centrifugation was used to isolate PBMCs from around 10 ml of fresh peripheral blood. Trizol reagent was used to extract the total RNA, and its quality was then checked on an Agilent 2100 Bioanalyzer. Overall study results and their limits: Most expanded thyroid clonotypes with frequency above 0.001 were also detected in blood, suggesting blood repertoires may reflect the thyroid immune response. In validation, the model predicted ophthalmopathy progression with 70.59% sensitivity and 72.22% specificity; some twelve predicted patients were CT-confirmed with GO in a median of approximately six months. No statistical method was used to set the sample size in advance, and the investigators knew which group each participant was assigned to. In cross-validation, the 13-signature model distinguished ophthalmopathy from stable hyperthyroidism with more than 85% sensitivity and 81.08% specificity, while in the test set the corresponding values were around 79% and 71%.

Counted from cysteine to phenylalanine, this CDR3 has 14 amino acids. Of all the DNA, just the CDR3 is kept, 42 bases in frame from base 1. The germline V gene encodes CDR1 SGHTA and CDR2 FQGNSA. A distance of 10 bases separates the germline ends of V and J, which lose 7 bases and 1 base respectively. The source is a man aged 50 to 59 with Graves' ophthalmopathy. Donor details come from another sample of the same person, matched by shared clones. The rearranged segments are TRBV7-2 and TRBJ2-2; the D gene lacks a confident call. Specimen: peripheral blood. The CDR3 region reads CASILRRNTGELFF. The DNA sequence is as follows: TGTGCCAGCATCCTACGCAGGAACACCGGGGAGCTGTTTTTT. Where the CDR3 stops, the reference TRBV7-2 and TRBJ2-2 genes take over; the full variable domain is GAGVSQSPSNKVTEKGKDVELRCDPISGHTALYWYRQSLGQGLEFLIYFQGNSAPDKSGLPSDRFSAERTGGSVSTLTIQRTQQEDSAVYLCASILRRNTGELFFGEGSRLTVL.